Sequencing of this T cell receptor (beta chain) was carried out in a study of blood T cell repertoires in COVID-19. Germline loops: CDR1 SGHTS, CDR2 YDEGEE. Between the trimmed V and J ends, which lost 2 bases and 3 bases, there was a span of 15 bases. CDR3 size: 16 residues. Profiling relied on immunoSEQ multiplex PCR, and the TCRdb table lists in-frame clones only, not all of them. The table shows around 250,000 clones, with roughly 86% occurring only once. This sequence joins TRBV5-8 and TRBJ1-3; D gene uncertain. Sequencing was carried out using PBMCs or T cells enriched from blood (not recorded which). This clonotype was obtained from a woman between 50 and 59 years old who had recovered from COVID-19. In DNA, the CDR3 is TGTGCCAGCAGCTTACTCACCCAATCCGTTGGAAACACCATATATTTT. This gives the protein CASSLLTQSVGNTIYF.